Each of the 6 T cell receptor beta chains below was sequenced from the same sample in a study of T cell changes during pregnancy in multiple sclerosis. Profiled with immunoSEQ multiplex PCR; TCRdb holds only in-frame clones, not every one. Of around 33,000 clones in the sample, about 91% were seen once. Sequencing used CD4+ T cells from peripheral blood mononuclear cells, obtained after pregnancy. The source is a female donor with multiple sclerosis, enrolled in a pregnancy study.

V usage is TRBV18 and J usage is TRBJ2-3; D gene uncertain. The germline V gene encodes CDR1 KGHSH and CDR2 LQKENI. Deletions cut 6 bases from V and 2 bases from J, with 12 bases between. The CDR3 runs to 14 residues. This chain's CDR3 is CASSGSADTDTQYF. In DNA, the CDR3 is TGTGCCAGCTCCGGGTCCGCGGACACAGATACGCAGTATTTT.

The chain employs TRBV6-5 and TRBJ1-1; 8 nucleotides align to TRBD1. Germline V gives CDR1 MNHEY, CDR2 SVGAGI. The CDR3 sequence is 13 residues long. J gave up 7 bases and V 7 bases, and 8 bases lay outside the gene matches. The CDR3, as DNA: TGTGCCAGCACCGGGACAGGAATGATTGAAGCTTTCTTT. As protein: CASTGTGMIEAFF.

The gene calls are TRBV30 and TRBJ2-7; TRBD2 agrees at 8 bases. The junction had 14 bases not matched to a gene; V was cut back by 3 bases and J by 1 base. The CDR3 covers 17 residues. From germline, CDR1 is GTSNPN and CDR2 SVGIG (reference sequence). The CDR3 is CAWRPMGSKRGSYEQYF. CDR3 sequence (DNA): TGTGCCTGGAGACCTATGGGGTCTAAGCGGGGGTCCTACGAGCAGTACTTC.

V is TRBV7-6 and J is TRBJ2-1; D gene uncertain. Germline lookup yields CDR1 SGHVS and CDR2 FNYEAQ. V lost 2 bases, J lost 8 bases, and 7 bases lay in between. This CDR3 comprises 12 residues. Written as DNA, the CDR3 is TGTGCCAGCAGCTTAAATCGCGATGAGCAGTTCTTC. Its translation: CASSLNRDEQFF. Looking up the rest from reference TRBV7-6 and TRBJ2-1 gives the full variable domain: GAGVSQSPRYKVTKRGQDVALRCDPISGHVSLYWYRQALGQGPEFLTYFNYEAQQDKSGLPNDRFSAERPEGSISTLTIQRTEQRDSAMYRCASSLNRDEQFFGPGTRLTVL.

The V and J genes are TRBV5-4 and TRBJ1-4; 7 nucleotides agree with TRBD1. The V segment lost 3 bases and the J segment 3 bases; nucleotides outside the gene matches: 5. Germline loops: CDR1 SGHNT, CDR2 YYREEE (reference sequence). The CDR3 extends over 15 amino acids. The CDR3 DNA is TGTGCCAGCAGCTCGGGACAGTTTTCTAATGAAAAACTGTTTTTT. This encodes CASSSGQFSNEKLFF.

V is TRBV29-1 and J is TRBJ1-2, with 8 bases that match TRBD1. The J segment lost 2 bases and the V segment lost 7 bases, leaving 9 bases of the junction unmatched. Germline V gene data show CDR1 as SQVTM and CDR2 as ANQGSEA. This CDR3 spans 14 amino acids. The CDR3 sequence: CSARNRDRNYGYTF. The CDR3 DNA reads as TGCAGCGCACGTAACCGGGACAGGAACTATGGCTACACCTTC.